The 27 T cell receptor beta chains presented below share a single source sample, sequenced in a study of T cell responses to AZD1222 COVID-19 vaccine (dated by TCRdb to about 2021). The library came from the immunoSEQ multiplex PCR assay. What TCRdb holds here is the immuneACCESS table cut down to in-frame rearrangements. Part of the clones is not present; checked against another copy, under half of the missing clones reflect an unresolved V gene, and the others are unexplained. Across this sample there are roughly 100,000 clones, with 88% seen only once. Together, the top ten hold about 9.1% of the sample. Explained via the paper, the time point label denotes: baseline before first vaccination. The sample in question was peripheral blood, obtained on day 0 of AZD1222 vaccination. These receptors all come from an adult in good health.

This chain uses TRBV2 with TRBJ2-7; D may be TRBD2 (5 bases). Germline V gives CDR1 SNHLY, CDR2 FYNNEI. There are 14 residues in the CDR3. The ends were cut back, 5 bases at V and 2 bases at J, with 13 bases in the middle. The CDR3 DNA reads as TGTGCCAGCAGTAGGGCGGGCAGGACCTACGAGCAGTACTTC. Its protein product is CASSRAGRTYEQYF.

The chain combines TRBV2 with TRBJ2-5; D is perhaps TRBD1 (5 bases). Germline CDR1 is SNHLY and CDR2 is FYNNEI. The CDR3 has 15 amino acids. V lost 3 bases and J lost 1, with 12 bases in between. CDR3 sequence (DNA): TGTGCCAGCAGTGACGCACAGGACCCCCAAGAGACCCAGTACTTC. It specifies CASSDAQDPQETQYF.

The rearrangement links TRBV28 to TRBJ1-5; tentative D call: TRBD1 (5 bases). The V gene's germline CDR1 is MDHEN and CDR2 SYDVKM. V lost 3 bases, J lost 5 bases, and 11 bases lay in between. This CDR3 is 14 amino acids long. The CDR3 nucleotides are TGTGCCAGCAGTTTGGGAGGGACTGATCAGCCCCAGCATTTT. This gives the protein CASSLGGTDQPQHF.

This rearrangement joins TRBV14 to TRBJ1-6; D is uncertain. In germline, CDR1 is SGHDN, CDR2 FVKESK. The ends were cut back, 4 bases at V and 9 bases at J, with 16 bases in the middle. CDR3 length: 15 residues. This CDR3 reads CASSLGLQRGSPLHF. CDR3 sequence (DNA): TGTGCCAGCAGCCTCGGACTCCAACGGGGTTCACCCCTCCACTTT.

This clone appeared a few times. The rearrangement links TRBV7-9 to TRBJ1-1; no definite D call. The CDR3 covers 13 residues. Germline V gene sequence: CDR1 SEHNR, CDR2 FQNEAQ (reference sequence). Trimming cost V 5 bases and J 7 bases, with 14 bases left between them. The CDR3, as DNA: TGTGCCAGCAGCCCCCCCCGGGGTCTTGAAGCTTTCTTT. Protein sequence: CASSPPRGLEAFF.

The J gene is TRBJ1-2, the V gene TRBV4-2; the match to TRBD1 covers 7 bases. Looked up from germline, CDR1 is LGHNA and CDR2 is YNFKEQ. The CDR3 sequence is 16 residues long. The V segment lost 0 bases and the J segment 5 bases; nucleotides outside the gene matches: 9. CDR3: CASSQERGLGEYGYTF. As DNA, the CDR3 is TGTGCCAGCAGCCAAGAGAGGGGGCTTGGAGAATATGGCTACACCTTC.

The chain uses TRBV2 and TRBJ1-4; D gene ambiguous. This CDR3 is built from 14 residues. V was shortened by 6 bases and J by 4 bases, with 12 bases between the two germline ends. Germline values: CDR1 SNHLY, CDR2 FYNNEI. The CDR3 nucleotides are TGTGCCAGCAGGGAAAACGTATATAATGAAAAACTGTTTTTT. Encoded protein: CASRENVYNEKLFF.

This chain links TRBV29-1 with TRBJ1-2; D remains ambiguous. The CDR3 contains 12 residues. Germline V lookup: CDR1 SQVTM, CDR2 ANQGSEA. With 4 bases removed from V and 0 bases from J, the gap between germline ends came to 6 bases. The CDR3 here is CSVGGSNYGYTF. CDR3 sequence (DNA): TGCAGCGTTGGAGGGTCTAACTATGGCTACACCTTC.

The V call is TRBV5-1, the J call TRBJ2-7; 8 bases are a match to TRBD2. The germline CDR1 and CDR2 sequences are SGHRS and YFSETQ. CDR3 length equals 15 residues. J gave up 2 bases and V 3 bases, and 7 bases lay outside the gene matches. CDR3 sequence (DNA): TGCGCCAGCAGCTCCCTGACTAGCGACACCTACGAGCAGTACTTC. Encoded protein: CASSSLTSDTYEQYF.

CDR3 in amino acids: CASSHRTDTTISGNTIYF. CDR3 sequence (DNA): TGTGCCAGCAGCCACAGGACAGATACCACAATCTCTGGAAACACCATATATTTT. The gene calls are TRBV14 and TRBJ1-3, with D perhaps TRBD1 (6 bases). Per germline, CDR1 SGHDN and CDR2 FVKESK. This CDR3 spans 18 amino acids. V lost 3 bases to trimming and J lost 0 bases, with 18 bases between them.

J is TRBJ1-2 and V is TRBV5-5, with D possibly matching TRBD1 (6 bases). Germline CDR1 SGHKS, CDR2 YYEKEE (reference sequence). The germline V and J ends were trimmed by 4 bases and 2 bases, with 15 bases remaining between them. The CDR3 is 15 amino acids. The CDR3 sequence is CASSRGQLDNYGYTF. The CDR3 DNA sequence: TGTGCCAGCAGCCGTGGACAGCTTGACAACTATGGCTACACCTTC.

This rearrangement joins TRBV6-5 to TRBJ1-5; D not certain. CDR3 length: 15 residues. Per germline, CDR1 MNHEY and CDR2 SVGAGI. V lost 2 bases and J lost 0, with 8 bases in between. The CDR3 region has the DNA TGTGCCAGCAGTTACCGGACGGGTAGCAATCAGCCCCAGCATTTT. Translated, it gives CASSYRTGSNQPQHF.

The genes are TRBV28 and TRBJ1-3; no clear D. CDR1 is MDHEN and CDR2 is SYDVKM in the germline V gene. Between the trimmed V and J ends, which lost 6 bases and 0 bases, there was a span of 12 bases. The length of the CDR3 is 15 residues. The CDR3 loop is CASSLDFPSGNTIYF. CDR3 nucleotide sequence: TGTGCCAGCAGCCTAGACTTCCCCTCTGGAAACACCATATATTTT.

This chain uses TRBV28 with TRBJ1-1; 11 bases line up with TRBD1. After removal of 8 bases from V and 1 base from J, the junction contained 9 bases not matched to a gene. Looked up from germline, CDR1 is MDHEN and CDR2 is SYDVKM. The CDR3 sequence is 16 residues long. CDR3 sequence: CASGEPGTGGNTEAFF. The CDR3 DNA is TGTGCCAGCGGTGAACCCGGGACAGGGGGGAACACTGAAGCTTTCTTT.

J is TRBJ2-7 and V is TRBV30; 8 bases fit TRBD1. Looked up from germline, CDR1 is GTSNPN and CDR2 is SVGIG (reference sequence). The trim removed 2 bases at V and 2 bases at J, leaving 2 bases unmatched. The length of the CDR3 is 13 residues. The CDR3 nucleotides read TGTGCCTGGAGTCGGGACAGGACCTACGAGCAGTACTTC. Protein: CAWSRDRTYEQYF.

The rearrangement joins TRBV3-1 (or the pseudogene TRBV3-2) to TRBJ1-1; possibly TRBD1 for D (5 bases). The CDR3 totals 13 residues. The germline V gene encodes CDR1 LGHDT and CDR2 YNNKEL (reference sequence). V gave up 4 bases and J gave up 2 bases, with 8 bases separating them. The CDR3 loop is CASSLGVNTEAFF. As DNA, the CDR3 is TGTGCCAGCAGCCTAGGGGTCAACACTGAAGCTTTCTTT.

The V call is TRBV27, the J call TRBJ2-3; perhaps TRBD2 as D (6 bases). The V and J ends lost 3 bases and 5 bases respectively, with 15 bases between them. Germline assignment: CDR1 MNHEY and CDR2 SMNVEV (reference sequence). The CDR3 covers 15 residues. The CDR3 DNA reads TGTGCCAGCAGTTTGACGCGGGACGGCGGAGATACGCAGTATTTT. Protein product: CASSLTRDGGDTQYF.

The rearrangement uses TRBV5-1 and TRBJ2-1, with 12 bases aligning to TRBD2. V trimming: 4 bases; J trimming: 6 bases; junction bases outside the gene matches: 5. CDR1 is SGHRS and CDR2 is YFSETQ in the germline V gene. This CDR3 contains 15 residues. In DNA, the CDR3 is TGCGCCAGCAGCGGGGGACTAGCGGGCCGCAATGAGCAGTTCTTC. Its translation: CASSGGLAGRNEQFF. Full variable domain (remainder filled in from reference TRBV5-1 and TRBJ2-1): KAGVTQTPRYLIKTRGQQVTLSCSPISGHRSVSWYQQTPGQGLQFLFEYFSETQRNKGNFPGRFSGRQFSNSRSEMNVSTLELGDSALYLCASSGGLAGRNEQFFGPGTRLTVL.

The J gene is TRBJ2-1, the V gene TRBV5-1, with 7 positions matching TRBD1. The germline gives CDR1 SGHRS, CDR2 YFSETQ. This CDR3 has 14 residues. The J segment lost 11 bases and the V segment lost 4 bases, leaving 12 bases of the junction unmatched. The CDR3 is CASSAIQGTRQQFF. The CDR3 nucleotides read TGCGCCAGCAGCGCAATACAGGGGACCCGACAGCAGTTCTTC.

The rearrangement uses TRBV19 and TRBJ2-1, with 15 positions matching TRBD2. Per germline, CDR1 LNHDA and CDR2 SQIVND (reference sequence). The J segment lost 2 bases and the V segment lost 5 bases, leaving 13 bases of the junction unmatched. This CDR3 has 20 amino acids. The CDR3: CASSGRPGLAGGSTYNEQFF. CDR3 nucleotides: TGTGCCAGTAGTGGTCGGCCTGGACTAGCGGGAGGGTCTACCTACAATGAGCAGTTCTTC.

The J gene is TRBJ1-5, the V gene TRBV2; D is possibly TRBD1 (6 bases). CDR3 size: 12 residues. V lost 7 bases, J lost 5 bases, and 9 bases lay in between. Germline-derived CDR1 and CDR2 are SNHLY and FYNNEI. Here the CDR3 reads CASTDSDQPQHF. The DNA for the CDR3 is TGTGCCAGCACGGACAGCGATCAGCCCCAGCATTTT.

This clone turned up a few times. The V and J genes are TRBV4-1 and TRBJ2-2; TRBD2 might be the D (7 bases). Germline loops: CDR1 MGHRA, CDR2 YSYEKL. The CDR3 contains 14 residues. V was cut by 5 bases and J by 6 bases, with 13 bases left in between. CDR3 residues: CASSFRGRAGELFF. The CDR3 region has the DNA TGCGCCAGCAGCTTTAGGGGGAGGGCCGGGGAGCTGTTTTTT.

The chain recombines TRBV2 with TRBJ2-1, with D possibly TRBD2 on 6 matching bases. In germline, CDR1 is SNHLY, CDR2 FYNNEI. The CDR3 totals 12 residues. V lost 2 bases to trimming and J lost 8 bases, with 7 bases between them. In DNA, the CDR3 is TGTGCCAGCAGTGAAACTAGCCATGAGCAGTTCTTC. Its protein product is CASSETSHEQFF.

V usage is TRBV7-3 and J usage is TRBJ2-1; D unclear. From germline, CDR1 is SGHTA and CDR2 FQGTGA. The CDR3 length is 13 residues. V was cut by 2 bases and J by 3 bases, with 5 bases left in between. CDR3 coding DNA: TGTGCCAGCAGCTTAGCGGACTACAATGAGCAGTTCTTC. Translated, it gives CASSLADYNEQFF.

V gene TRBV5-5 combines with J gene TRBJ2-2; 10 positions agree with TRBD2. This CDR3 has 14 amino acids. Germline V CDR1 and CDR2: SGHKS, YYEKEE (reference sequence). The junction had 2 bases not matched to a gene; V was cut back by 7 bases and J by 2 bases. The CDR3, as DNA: TGTGCCAGCCGGACTAGCGGTAACACCGGGGAGCTGTTTTTT. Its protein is CASRTSGNTGELFF.

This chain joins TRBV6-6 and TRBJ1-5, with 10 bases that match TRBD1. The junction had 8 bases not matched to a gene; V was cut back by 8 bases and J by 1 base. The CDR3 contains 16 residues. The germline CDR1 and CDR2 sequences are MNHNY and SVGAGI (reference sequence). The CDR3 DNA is TGTGCCAGCGCGGGACAGGGGCTCGGGAGCAATCAGCCCCAGCATTTT. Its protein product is CASAGQGLGSNQPQHF.

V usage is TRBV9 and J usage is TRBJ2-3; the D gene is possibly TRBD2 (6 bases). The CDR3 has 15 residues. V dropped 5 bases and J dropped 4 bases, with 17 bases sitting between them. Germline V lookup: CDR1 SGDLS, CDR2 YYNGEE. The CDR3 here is CASRPTGSRADTQYF. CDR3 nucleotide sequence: TGTGCCAGCAGACCAACCGGGAGTCGGGCAGATACGCAGTATTTT.